This T cell receptor beta chain came from a study of Tregs in tolerant kidney transplant recipients. This clone appeared a few times. What it recognizes is unknown. Other DNA sequences of this sample code for an identical CDR3. Whole-study findings and limits: Findings come from small patient numbers and require larger validation. The most relevant donor-specific Treg TCRbeta repertoire apparently came from expansion with activated donor B cells.

Unstimulated regulatory T cells (CD4+CD25+CD127-), CD4+CD25- non-regulatory cells, CD4 and CD8 cells were FACS-sorted from thawed PBMCs. V lost 0 bases to trimming and J lost 2 bases, with 4 bases between them. In germline, CDR1 is MNHEY, CDR2 SVGAGI. The CDR3 runs 13 residues. TCRdb keeps only in-frame clones here, not all; method: immunoSEQ multiplex PCR. The table includes approximately 260,000 clones, roughly 80% detected once. The sequenced material came from CD4+ T cells from blood. The rearrangement uses TRBV6-5 and TRBJ2-5; D is undetermined. This receptor was identified in a human donor in good health. The CDR3 reads CASSYSRQETQYF. The CDR3 DNA is TGTGCCAGCAGTTACTCACGACAAGAGACCCAGTACTTC.